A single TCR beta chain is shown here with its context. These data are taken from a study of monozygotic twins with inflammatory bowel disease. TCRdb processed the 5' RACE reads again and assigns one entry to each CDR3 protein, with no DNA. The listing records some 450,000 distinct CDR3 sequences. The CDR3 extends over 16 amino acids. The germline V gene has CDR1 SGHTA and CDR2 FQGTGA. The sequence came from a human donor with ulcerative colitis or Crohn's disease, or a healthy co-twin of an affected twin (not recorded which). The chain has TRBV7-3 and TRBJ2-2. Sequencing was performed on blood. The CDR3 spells CASSEFVTQNTGELFF.